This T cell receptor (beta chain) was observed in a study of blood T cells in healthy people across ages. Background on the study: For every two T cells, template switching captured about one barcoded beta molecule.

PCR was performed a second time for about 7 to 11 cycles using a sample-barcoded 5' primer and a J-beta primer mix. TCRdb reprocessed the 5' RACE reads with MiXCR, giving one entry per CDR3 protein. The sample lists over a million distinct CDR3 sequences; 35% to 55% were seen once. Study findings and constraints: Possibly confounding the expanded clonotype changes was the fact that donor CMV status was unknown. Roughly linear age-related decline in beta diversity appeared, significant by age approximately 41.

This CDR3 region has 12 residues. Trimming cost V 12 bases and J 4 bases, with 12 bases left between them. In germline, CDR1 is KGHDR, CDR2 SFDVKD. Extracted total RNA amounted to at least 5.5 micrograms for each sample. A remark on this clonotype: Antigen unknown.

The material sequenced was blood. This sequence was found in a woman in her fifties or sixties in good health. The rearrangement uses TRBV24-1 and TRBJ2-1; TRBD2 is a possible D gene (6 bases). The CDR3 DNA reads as TGTGCCGCTGGGACTTCGTACAATGAGCAGTTCTTC. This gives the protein CAAGTSYNEQFF.